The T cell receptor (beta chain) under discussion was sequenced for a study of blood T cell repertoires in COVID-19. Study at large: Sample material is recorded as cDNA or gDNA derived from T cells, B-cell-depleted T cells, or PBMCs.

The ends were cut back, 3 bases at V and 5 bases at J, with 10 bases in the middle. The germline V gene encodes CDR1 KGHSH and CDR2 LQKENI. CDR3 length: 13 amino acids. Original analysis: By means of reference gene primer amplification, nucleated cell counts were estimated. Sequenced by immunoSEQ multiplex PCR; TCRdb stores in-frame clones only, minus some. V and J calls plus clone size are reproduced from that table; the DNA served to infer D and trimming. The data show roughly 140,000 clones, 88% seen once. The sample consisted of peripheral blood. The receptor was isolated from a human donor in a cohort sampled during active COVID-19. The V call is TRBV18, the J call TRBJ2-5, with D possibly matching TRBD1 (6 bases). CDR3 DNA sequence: TGTGCCAGCTCACCGGGGGCAGTCGAGACCCAGTACTTC. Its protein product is CASSPGAVETQYF.